Below, 6 T cell receptor beta chains from the same sample are listed, as sequenced in a study of siplizumab effects on memory and regulatory T cells. Generated by immunoSEQ multiplex PCR, the TCRdb table keeps only in-frame clones and is missing some. The sample has tens of thousands of clones; approximately 96% are singletons. Source material: naive CD8+ T cells sorted from blood. The receptors come from a human donor in good health.

The genes are TRBV9 and TRBJ2-3, with 12 bases identical to TRBD2. The trim removed 3 bases at V and 5 bases at J, leaving 7 bases unmatched. Germline V gene sequence: CDR1 SGDLS, CDR2 YYNGEE. The length of the CDR3 is 16 residues. The CDR3 protein is CASSAQLLAGGDTQYF. In nucleotides, the CDR3 is TGTGCCAGCAGCGCCCAACTACTAGCGGGGGGAGATACGCAGTATTTT.

The chain carries TRBV7-9 and TRBJ2-3; D gene ambiguous. V lost 7 bases and J lost 4, with 12 bases in between. CDR1 is SEHNR, CDR2 FQNEAQ, per germline (reference sequence). The CDR3 is 13 amino acids. CDR3 nucleotide sequence: TGTGCCAGCATTATCCTGGCGGCAGATACGCAGTATTTT. Protein product: CASIILAADTQYF.

The chain couples TRBV9 to TRBJ2-5, with D tentatively TRBD2 (5 bases). V was cut by 0 bases and J by 5 bases, with 14 bases left in between. This CDR3 region has 15 residues. Per the germline V gene, CDR1 is SGDLS and CDR2 is YYNGEE. CDR3 nucleotides: TGTGCCAGCAGCGTAGAAGAGATCCCGGGGGAGACCCAGTACTTC. Protein product: CASSVEEIPGETQYF.

CDR3 residues: CASSPSLGNIQYF. The CDR3 DNA sequence: TGTGCCAGCAGCCCCTCCCTGGGAAACATTCAGTACTTC. The chain employs TRBV9 and TRBJ2-4; no clear D gene. The CDR3 loop spans 13 amino acids. V was cut by 4 bases and J by 6 bases, with 11 bases left in between. From germline, CDR1 is SGDLS and CDR2 YYNGEE.

V usage is TRBV29-1 and J usage is TRBJ2-7, with TRBD1 identical over 8 bases. The ends lost 3 bases at V and 0 bases at J; junction bases unmatched: 4. The CDR3 sequence is 14 residues long. The V gene's germline CDR1 is SQVTM and CDR2 ANQGSEA. The CDR3 here is CSVDQTGDSYEQYF. Written as DNA, the CDR3 is TGCAGCGTTGACCAGACAGGGGACTCCTACGAGCAGTACTTC.

V usage is TRBV4-1 and J usage is TRBJ1-5, with 7 bases lining up with TRBD1. Trimming removed 4 bases from V and 0 bases from J; junction bases left unmatched: 9. The CDR3 contains 17 residues. Germline V lookup: CDR1 MGHRA, CDR2 YSYEKL. CDR3 bases: TGCGCCAGCAGCCTCTTATTCGGACAGGATAGCAATCAGCCCCAGCATTTT. Translated: CASSLLFGQDSNQPQHF.